Listed here are 18 T cell receptor beta chains from one sample, sequenced in a study of sequential checkpoint blockade in melanoma. Clones were sequenced by immunoSEQ multiplex PCR, and TCRdb holds only the in-frame ones, with some missing. Seen here are 30,000 to 40,000 clones, about 83% observed once, and the top ten hold 5.5%. Indicated treatment: randomized to nivolumab then ipilimumab (arm A) or the reverse (arm B). Sequences were derived from CD8+ T cells sorted from blood (inferred from file names), sampled from a patient given nivolumab and ipilimumab in sequence. The receptors come from a human donor with melanoma.

V gene TRBV4-1 combines with J gene TRBJ1-1; D not resolved. The CDR3 length is 14 residues. V was clipped by 1 base and J by 6 bases, with 12 bases between them. CDR1 is MGHRA, CDR2 YSYEKL, per germline. The CDR3 is CASSQGGGGSEAFF. In nucleotides, the CDR3 is TGCGCCAGCAGCCAAGGTGGCGGTGGTTCTGAAGCTTTCTTT.

In nucleotides, the CDR3 is TGTGCCAGTCGAGCGGAATCTTTATCCTACAATGAGCAGTTCTTC. This gives the protein CASRAESLSYNEQFF. The gene calls are TRBV6-5 and TRBJ2-1; D may be TRBD2 (5 bases). V shed 9 bases and J shed 1 base, with 16 bases lying between them. The length of the CDR3 is 15 residues. Germline values: CDR1 MNHEY, CDR2 SVGAGI.

This clone was observed a handful of times. V is TRBV4-2 and J is TRBJ2-6, with no clear D. CDR3 size: 16 residues. Between the trimmed V and J ends, which lost 0 bases and 0 bases, there was a span of 6 bases. Germline CDR1 reads LGHNA; CDR2 reads YNFKEQ. CDR3 nucleotides: TGTGCCAGCAGCCAAGATCTAAACTCTGGGGCCAACGTCCTGACTTTC. Its protein is CASSQDLNSGANVLTF.

This clone was seen only once. The J gene is TRBJ1-4, the V gene TRBV15; D unresolved. Germline CDR1 reads LNHNV; CDR2 reads YYDKDF (reference sequence). Trimming stripped 6 bases from V and 6 bases from J, with 14 bases between. The CDR3 covers 14 residues. The CDR3: CATSIRRDYEKLFF. The CDR3 region has the DNA TGTGCCACCAGTATCCGACGAGACTATGAAAAACTGTTTTTT.

The rearrangement joins TRBV7-9 to TRBJ2-3; tentative D call: TRBD2 (6 bases). Between the trimmed V and J ends, which lost 8 bases and 3 bases, there was a span of 12 bases. CDR3 length equals 13 residues. CDR1 is SEHNR, CDR2 FQNEAQ, per germline (reference sequence). This CDR3 reads CASGPGTTDTQYF. The DNA for the CDR3 is TGTGCCAGCGGGCCCGGGACTACAGATACGCAGTATTTT.

This chain uses TRBV28 with TRBJ2-2; no firm D call. Germline loops: CDR1 MDHEN, CDR2 SYDVKM. This CDR3 region has 13 residues. Trimming cost V 3 bases and J 4 bases, with 6 bases left between them. The CDR3 protein is CASSLTLTGELFF. CDR3 DNA sequence: TGTGCCAGCAGTTTGACTCTCACCGGGGAGCTGTTTTTT.

The chain couples TRBV27 to TRBJ2-2; TRBD1 agrees at 7 bases. This CDR3 is built from 12 residues. After removal of 5 bases from V and 6 bases from J, the junction contained 0 bases not matched to a gene. CDR1 and CDR2 (germline): MNHEY, SMNVEV (reference sequence). As DNA, the CDR3 is TGTGCCAGCAGTCAGGGGGCCGGGGAGCTGTTTTTT. Amino acid sequence: CASSQGAGELFF.

V gene TRBV7-9 combines with J gene TRBJ2-7, with 7 bases fitting TRBD2. The length of the CDR3 is 13 residues. The trim removed 0 bases at V and 7 bases at J, leaving 3 bases unmatched. From germline, CDR1 is SEHNR and CDR2 FQNEAQ (reference sequence). Here the CDR3 reads CASSLAGAGEQYF. The CDR3 region has the DNA TGTGCCAGCAGCTTAGCGGGAGCGGGGGAGCAGTACTTC. The full variable domain, rest sourced from reference TRBV7-9 and TRBJ2-7, is DTGVSQNPRHKITKRGQNVTFRCDPISEHNRLYWYRQTLGQGPEFLTYFQNEAQLEKSRLLSDRFSAERPKGSFSTLEIQRTEQGDSAMYLCASSLAGAGEQYFGPGTRLTVT.

The genes are TRBV28 and TRBJ2-3; TRBD1 matches 7 bases. The CDR3 is 14 residues long. Per germline, CDR1 MDHEN and CDR2 SYDVKM. The J segment lost 4 bases and the V segment lost 9 bases, leaving 10 bases of the junction unmatched. Here the CDR3 reads CASTTGASADTQYF. CDR3 nucleotide sequence: TGTGCCAGTACTACAGGGGCGTCGGCAGATACGCAGTATTTT.

This chain uses TRBV5-1 with TRBJ1-2; TRBD1 agrees at 7 bases. This CDR3 comprises 14 residues. The J segment lost 4 bases and the V segment lost 4 bases, leaving 7 bases of the junction unmatched. The germline V gene has CDR1 SGHRS and CDR2 YFSETQ. The CDR3 sequence is CASSVGDRAYGYTF. Written as DNA, the CDR3 is TGCGCCAGCAGCGTTGGGGACAGAGCCTATGGCTACACCTTC.

This chain joins TRBV19 and TRBJ2-7, with D maybe TRBD1 (7 bases). CDR3 length equals 15 residues. The germline V gene has CDR1 LNHDA and CDR2 SQIVND (reference sequence). Trimming cost V 3 bases and J 4 bases, with 16 bases left between them. CDR3 in DNA: TGTGCCAGTAGTATTGGTCAGGGGGGATGGTACGAGCAGTACTTC. Translation: CASSIGQGGWYEQYF.

V and J are TRBV9 and TRBJ1-4; tentative D call: TRBD1 (5 bases). Trimming pared 2 bases from V and 4 bases from J, leaving 9 bases between. Per germline, CDR1 SGDLS and CDR2 YYNGEE. The CDR3 is 14 amino acids. The CDR3 sequence is CASSVGGHNEKLFF. The DNA of the CDR3 is TGTGCCAGCAGCGTGGGTGGACATAATGAAAAACTGTTTTTT.

The rearrangement joins TRBV7-3 to TRBJ2-2; 13 bases map to TRBD2. After removal of 5 bases from V and 7 bases from J, the junction contained 4 bases not matched to a gene. Germline loops: CDR1 SGHTA, CDR2 FQGTGA. The CDR3 is 15 amino acids. This CDR3 reads CASSAGLAGIGELFF. CDR3 in DNA: TGTGCCAGCAGCGCGGGACTAGCGGGAATCGGGGAGCTGTTTTTT.

The chain couples TRBV5-6 to TRBJ1-1, with 8 bases lining up with TRBD1. CDR1 is SGHDT and CDR2 is YYEEEE in the germline V gene. V gave up 1 base and J gave up 2 bases; unmatched junction bases: 10. CDR3 size: 17 residues. The CDR3 coding sequence is TGTGCCAGCAGCTTGCTCCAGGGGGCGTCGATCAACACTGAAGCTTTCTTT. Translation: CASSLLQGASINTEAFF.

This chain links TRBV5-1 with TRBJ1-1, with 7 bases fitting TRBD1. The CDR3 is made up of 11 amino acids. Germline loops: CDR1 SGHRS, CDR2 YFSETQ. The V and J ends lost 1 base and 11 bases, in that order; junction bases with no gene match: 2. This CDR3 reads CASSLTGEAFF. The CDR3 DNA sequence: TGCGCCAGCAGCTTGACAGGGGAGGCTTTCTTT.

V gene TRBV5-1 combines with J gene TRBJ2-7; D perhaps matches TRBD2 (7 bases). The V gene lost 2 bases and the J gene lost 4 bases, with 10 bases spanning the gap. This CDR3 region has 13 residues. Looked up from germline, CDR1 is SGHRS and CDR2 is YFSETQ. Here the CDR3 reads CASSLQGGYEQYF. The CDR3 region has the DNA TGCGCCAGCAGCTTACAGGGAGGGTACGAGCAGTACTTC.

The V gene is TRBV27, the J gene TRBJ2-3; perhaps TRBD2 as D (6 bases). Germline CDR1 is MNHEY and CDR2 is SMNVEV (reference sequence). This CDR3 has 14 residues. With 10 bases removed from V and 1 base from J, the gap between germline ends came to 15 bases. The CDR3 is CATLSGERTDTQYF. The CDR3 DNA sequence: TGTGCCACCCTCTCGGGGGAACGCACAGATACGCAGTATTTT.

The chain carries TRBV19 and TRBJ1-5; D is uncertain. CDR3 length: 19 residues. V lost 5 bases and J lost 0, with 23 bases in between. Germline CDR1 reads LNHDA; CDR2 reads SQIVND (reference sequence). The CDR3 is CASSVPSGGASSSNQPQHF. The CDR3 nucleotides read TGTGCCAGTAGTGTACCGTCCGGAGGTGCCAGCTCTAGCAATCAGCCCCAGCATTTT.